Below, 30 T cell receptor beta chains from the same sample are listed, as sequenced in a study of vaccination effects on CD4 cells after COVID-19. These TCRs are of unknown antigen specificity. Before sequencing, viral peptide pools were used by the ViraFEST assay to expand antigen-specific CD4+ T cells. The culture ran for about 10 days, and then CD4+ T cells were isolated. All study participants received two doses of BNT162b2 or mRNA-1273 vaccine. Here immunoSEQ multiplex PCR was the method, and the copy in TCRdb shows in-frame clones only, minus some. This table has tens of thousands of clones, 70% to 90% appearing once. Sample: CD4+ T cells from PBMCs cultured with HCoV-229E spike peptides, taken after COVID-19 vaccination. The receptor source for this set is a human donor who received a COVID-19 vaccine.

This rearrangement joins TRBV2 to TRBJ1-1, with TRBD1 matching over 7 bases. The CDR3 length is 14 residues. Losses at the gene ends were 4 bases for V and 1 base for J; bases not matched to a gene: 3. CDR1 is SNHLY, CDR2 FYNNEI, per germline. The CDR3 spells CASSGGQSNTEAFF. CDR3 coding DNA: TGTGCCAGCAGTGGGGGACAGTCGAACACTGAAGCTTTCTTT.

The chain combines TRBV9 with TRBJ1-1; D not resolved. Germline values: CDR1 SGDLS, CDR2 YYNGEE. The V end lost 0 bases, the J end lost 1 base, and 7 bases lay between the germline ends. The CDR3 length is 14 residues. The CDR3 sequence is CASSVVGANTEAFF. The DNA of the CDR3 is TGTGCCAGCAGCGTAGTCGGAGCGAACACTGAAGCTTTCTTT.

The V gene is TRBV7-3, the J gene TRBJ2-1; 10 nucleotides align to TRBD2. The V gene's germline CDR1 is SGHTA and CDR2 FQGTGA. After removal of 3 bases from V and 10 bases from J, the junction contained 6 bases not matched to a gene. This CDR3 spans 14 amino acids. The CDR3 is CASSFQSGGAEQFF. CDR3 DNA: TGTGCCAGCAGCTTCCAGAGCGGGGGGGCCGAGCAGTTCTTC.

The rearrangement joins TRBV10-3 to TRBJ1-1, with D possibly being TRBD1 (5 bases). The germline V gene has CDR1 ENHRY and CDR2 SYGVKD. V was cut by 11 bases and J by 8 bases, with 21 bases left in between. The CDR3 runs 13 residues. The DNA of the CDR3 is TGTGCCTACCGGGGACGCCAAGAAAGGGAAGCTTTCTTT. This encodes CAYRGRQEREAFF.

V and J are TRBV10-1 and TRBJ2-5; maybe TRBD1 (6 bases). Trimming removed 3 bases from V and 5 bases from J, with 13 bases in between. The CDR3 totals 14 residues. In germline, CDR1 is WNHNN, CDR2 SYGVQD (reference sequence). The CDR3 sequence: CASSDPGAMETQYF. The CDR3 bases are TGCGCCAGCAGTGACCCAGGGGCTATGGAGACCCAGTACTTC.

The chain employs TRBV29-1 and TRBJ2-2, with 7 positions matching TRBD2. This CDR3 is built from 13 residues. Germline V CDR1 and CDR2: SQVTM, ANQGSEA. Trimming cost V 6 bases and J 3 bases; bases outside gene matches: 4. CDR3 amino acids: CSVGTIYTGELFF. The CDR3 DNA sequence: TGCAGCGTCGGGACTATTTACACCGGGGAGCTGTTTTTT.

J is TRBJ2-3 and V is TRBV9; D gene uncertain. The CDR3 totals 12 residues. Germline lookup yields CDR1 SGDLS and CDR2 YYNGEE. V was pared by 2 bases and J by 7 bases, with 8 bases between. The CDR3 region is CASSVTGNTQYF. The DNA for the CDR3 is TGTGCCAGCAGCGTGACGGGTAATACGCAGTATTTT.

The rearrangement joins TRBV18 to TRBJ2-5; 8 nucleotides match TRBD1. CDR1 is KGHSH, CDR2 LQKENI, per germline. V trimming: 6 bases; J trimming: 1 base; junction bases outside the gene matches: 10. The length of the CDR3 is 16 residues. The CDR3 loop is CASSMGQGAFQETQYF. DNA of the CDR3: TGTGCCAGCTCGATGGGTCAGGGGGCGTTCCAAGAGACCCAGTACTTC. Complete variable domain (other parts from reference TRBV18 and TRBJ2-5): NAGVMQNPRHLVRRRGQEARLRCSPMKGHSHVYWYRQLPEEGLKFMVYLQKENIIDESGMPKERFSAEFPKEGPSILRIQQVVRGDSAAYFCASSMGQGAFQETQYFGPGTRLLVL.

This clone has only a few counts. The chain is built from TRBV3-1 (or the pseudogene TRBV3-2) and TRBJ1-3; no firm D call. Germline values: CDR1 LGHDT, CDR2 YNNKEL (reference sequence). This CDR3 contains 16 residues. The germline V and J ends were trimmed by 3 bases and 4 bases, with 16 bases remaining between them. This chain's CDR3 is CASSQRAVLRGNTIYF. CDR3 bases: TGTGCCAGCAGCCAGAGGGCCGTTCTGAGAGGAAACACCATATATTTT.

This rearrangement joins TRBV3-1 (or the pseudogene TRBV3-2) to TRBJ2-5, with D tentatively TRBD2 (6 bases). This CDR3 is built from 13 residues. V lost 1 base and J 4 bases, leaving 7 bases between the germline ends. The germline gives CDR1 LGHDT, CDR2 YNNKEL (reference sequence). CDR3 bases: TGTGCCAGCAGCCAAGGCGGGGCAGAGACCCAGTACTTC. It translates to CASSQGGAETQYF.

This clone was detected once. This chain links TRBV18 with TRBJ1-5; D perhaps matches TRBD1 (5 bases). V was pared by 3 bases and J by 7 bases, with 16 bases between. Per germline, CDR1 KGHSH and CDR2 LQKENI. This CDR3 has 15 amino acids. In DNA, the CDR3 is TGTGCCAGCTCACCCGGCGGCGGATCAGGGCAGCCCCAGCATTTT. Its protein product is CASSPGGGSGQPQHF.

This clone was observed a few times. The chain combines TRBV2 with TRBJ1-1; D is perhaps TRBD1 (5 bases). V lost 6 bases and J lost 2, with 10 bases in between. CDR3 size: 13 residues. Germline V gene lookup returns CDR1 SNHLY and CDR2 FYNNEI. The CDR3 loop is CASRGDLNTEAFF. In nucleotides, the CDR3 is TGTGCCAGCAGGGGGGACCTCAACACTGAAGCTTTCTTT. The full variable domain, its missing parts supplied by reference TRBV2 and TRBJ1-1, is EPEVTQTPSHQVTQMGQEVILRCVPISNHLYFYWYRQILGQKVEFLVSFYNNEISEKSEIFDDQFSVERPDGSNFTLKIRSTKLEDSAMYFCASRGDLNTEAFFGQGTRLTVV.

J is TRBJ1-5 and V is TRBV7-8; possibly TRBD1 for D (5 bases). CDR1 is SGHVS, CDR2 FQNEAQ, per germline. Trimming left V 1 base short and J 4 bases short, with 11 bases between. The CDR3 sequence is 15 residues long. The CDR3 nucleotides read TGTGCCAGCAGCTTAGTAAGGACACCAAATCAGCCCCAGCATTTT. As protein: CASSLVRTPNQPQHF.

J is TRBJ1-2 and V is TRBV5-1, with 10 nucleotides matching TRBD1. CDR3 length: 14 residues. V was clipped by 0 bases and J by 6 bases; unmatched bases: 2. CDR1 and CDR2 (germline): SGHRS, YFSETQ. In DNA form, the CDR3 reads TGCGCCAGCAGCTTGGCCGGGACAGGGGATGGCTACACCTTC. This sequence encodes CASSLAGTGDGYTF.

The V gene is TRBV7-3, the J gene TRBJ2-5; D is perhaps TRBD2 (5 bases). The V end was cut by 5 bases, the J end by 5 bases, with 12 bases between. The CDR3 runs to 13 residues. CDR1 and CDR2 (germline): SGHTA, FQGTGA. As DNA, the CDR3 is TGTGCCAGCAGCCAGCGGCGCGGGGAGACCCAGTACTTC. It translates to CASSQRRGETQYF.

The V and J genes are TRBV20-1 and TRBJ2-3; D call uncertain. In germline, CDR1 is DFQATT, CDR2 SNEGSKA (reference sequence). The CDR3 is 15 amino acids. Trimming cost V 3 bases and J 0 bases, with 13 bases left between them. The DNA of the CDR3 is TGCAGTGCTAGTCGTGGGCGAATGAGCACAGATACGCAGTATTTT. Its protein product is CSASRGRMSTDTQYF.

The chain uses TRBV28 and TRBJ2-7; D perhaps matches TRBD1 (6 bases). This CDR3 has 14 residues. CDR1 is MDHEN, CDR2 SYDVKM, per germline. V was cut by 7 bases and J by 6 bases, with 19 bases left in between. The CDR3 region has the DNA TGTGCCAGCAACTCCTACTATAGGGGGATCGAGCAGTACGTC. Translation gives CASNSYYRGIEQYV.

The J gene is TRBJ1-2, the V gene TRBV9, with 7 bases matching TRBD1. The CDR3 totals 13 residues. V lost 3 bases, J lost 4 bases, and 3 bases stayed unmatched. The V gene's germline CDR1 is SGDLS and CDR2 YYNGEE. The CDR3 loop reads CASSAGGTYGYTF. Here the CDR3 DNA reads TGTGCCAGCAGCGCAGGGGGGACCTATGGCTACACCTTC.

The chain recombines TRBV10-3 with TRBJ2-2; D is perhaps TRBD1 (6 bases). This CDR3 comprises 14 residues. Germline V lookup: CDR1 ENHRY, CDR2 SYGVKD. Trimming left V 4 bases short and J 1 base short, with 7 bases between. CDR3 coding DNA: TGTGCCATCAGTGCGACAGGGAACACCGGGGAGCTGTTTTTT. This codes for CAISATGNTGELFF.

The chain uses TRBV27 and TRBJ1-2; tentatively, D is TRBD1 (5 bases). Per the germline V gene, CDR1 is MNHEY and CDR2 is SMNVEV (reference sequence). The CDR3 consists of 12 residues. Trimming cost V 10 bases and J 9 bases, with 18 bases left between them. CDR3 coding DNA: TGTGCCACCTGGGGGGTAGTGGAAAGCTACACCTTC. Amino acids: CATWGVVESYTF.

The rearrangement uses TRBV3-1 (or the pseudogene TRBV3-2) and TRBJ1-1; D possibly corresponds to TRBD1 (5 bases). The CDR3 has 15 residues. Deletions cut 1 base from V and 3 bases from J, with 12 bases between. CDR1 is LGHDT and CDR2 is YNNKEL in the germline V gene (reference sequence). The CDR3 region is CASSQVGGWYTEAFF. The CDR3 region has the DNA TGTGCCAGCAGCCAAGTCGGGGGTTGGTACACTGAAGCTTTCTTT.

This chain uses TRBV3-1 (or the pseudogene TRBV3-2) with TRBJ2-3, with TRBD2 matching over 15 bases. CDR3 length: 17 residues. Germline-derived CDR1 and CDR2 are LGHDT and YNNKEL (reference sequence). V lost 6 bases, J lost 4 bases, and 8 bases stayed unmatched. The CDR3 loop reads CASSLGLAGGRADTQYF. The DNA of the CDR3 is TGTGCCAGCAGTCTAGGACTAGCGGGGGGGCGGGCAGATACGCAGTATTTT.

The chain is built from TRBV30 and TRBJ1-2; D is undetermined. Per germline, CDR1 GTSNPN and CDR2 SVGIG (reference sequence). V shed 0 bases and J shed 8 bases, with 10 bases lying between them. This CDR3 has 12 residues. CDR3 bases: TGTGCCTGGAGTGTGTCAGGAGAAGGCTACACCTTC. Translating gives CAWSVSGEGYTF.

CDR3 bases: TGCGCCAGCAACCAACAGGGAGGGGCCGGGGAGCTGTTTTTT. This translates into CASNQQGGAGELFF. This chain uses TRBV10-2 with TRBJ2-2; TRBD2 is a possible D gene (7 bases). Germline CDR1 WSHSY, CDR2 SAAADI. V lost 7 bases and J 6 bases, leaving 15 bases between the germline ends. This CDR3 comprises 14 residues.

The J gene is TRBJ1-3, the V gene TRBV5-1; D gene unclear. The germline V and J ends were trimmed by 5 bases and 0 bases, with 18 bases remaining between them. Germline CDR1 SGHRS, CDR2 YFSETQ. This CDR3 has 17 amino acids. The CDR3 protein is CASSPGSGLFSGNTIYF. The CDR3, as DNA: TGCGCCAGCAGTCCTGGTTCGGGTCTTTTCTCTGGAAACACCATATATTTT.

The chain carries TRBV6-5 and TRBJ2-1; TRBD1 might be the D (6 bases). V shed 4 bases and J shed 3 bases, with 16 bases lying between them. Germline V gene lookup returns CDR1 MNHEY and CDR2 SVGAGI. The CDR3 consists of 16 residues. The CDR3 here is CASSSLTGWNYNEQFF. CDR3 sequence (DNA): TGTGCCAGCAGTTCCCTCACAGGGTGGAACTACAATGAGCAGTTCTTC.

CDR3 amino acids: CASSFLGGNTDTQYF. DNA for the CDR3: TGTGCCAGCAGTTTTTTGGGTGGGAACACAGATACGCAGTATTTT. V is TRBV28 and J is TRBJ2-3; the D is unclear. This CDR3 contains 15 residues. Trimming removed 3 bases from V and 2 bases from J, with 12 bases in between. CDR1 is MDHEN, CDR2 SYDVKM, per germline.

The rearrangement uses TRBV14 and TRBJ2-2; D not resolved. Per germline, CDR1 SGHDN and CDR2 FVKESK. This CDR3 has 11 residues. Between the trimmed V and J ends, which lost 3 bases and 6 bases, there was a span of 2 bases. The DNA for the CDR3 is TGTGCCAGCAGCCAGGCCGGGGAGCTGTTTTTT. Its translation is CASSQAGELFF.

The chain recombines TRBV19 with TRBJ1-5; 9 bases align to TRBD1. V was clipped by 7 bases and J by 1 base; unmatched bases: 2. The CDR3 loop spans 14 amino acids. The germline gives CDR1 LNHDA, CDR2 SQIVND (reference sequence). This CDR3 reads CASTGQGSNQPQHF. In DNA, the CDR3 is TGTGCCAGTACAGGACAGGGGAGCAATCAGCCCCAGCATTTT.

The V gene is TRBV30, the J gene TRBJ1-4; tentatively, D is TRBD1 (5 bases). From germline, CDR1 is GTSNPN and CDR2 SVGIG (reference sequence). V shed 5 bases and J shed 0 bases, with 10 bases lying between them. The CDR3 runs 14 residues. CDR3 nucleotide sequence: TGTGCCTGGGACAGAGAAGCAACTAATGAAAAACTGTTTTTT. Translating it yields CAWDREATNEKLFF.